This T cell receptor beta chain was sequenced during a study of shared clonotypes between healthy human individuals. Study-wide results and caveats: Against clonotypes common to all four donors, non-shared ones had lower generation probabilities.

Measured with immunoSEQ multiplex PCR; TCRdb has only the in-frame clones, and not every one. This repertoire shows some 2.4 million clones, approximately 93% found once; its top ten account for approximately 0.35%. The CDR3 totals 12 residues. Per the germline V gene, CDR1 is ENHRY and CDR2 is SYGVKD. Trimming left V 5 bases short and J 9 bases short, with 13 bases between. As for this clone: Its antigen is undetermined.

The sequence came from a man younger than 35 in good health. Some clones in this sample may be carry-over from other donors' samples. The V gene is TRBV10-3, the J gene TRBJ1-1, with D uncertain. Sequencing was performed on naive CD4+ T cells from PBMCs. This sample's subset: CD45RA+ positively selected. DNA for the CDR3: TGTGCCATCAGTAGCCGGACGAGTCAAGCTTTCTTT. As protein: CAISSRTSQAFF.